This TCR beta chain was captured in a study of CD8+ T cells in alopecia areata. As for the study in general: Treatment ran 6 to 18 months, with 6 months of follow-up afterward. Overall study results and limits: Clonality exceeded that of normal scalp in lesional scalp, most notably in alopecia totalis/universalis.

As the sequencing template, cDNA was produced by extracting RNA and reverse transcribing it. Using immunoSEQ multiplex PCR, the repertoire was profiled, and TCRdb retains in-frame clones only, with some absent. The repertoire holds about 150,000 clones, with around 47% as singletons. Trimming shortened V by 1 base and J by 4 bases, and 7 bases separated the two germline ends. The CDR3 extends over 14 amino acids. Per the germline V gene, CDR1 is PRHDT and CDR2 is FYEKMQ (reference sequence). Alopecia areata patients provided lesional scalp punch biopsies and peripheral blood, both collected for the study. Worth noting for this clone: What it recognizes is unknown.

This clonotype originated in a human donor with alopecia areata. The chain combines TRBV13 with TRBJ2-2; D unresolved. The sequenced sample consisted of CD4+ T cells sorted from blood. CDR3 loop: CASSLEPLTGELFF. CDR3 DNA: TGTGCCAGCAGCTTAGAGCCCCTCACCGGGGAGCTGTTTTTT. The variable domain in full, with the rest retrieved from reference TRBV13 and TRBJ2-2, is AAGVIQSPRHLIKEKRETATLKCYPIPRHDTVYWYQQGPGQDPQFLISFYEKMQSDKGSIPDRFSAQQFSDYHSELNMSSLELGDSALYFCASSLEPLTGELFFGEGSRLTVL.